The clone carrying this T cell receptor (beta chain) was seen repeatedly, ten times or more. Its specificity is not known. This specimen belongs to a study of CD8 T cells in ankylosing spondylitis. Regarding the study as a whole: Some of the motif variants had earlier been found in reactive arthritis patients' fluid and blood. Disease-linked clones were reportedly significantly enriched in matched ankylosing spondylitis synovial fluid. Seemingly distinctive of ankylosing spondylitis blood was a TCR beta motif formed by eight highly homologous variants.

Making the TCR beta libraries involved quantitative 5'-RACE with molecular barcodes. TCRdb re-derived calls from the 5' RACE reads in MiXCR, one entry per CDR3 protein. The sample lists around 890,000 distinct CDR3 sequences, 12% occurring once. The CDR3 is 11 residues long. Germline V gene sequence: CDR1 SQVTM, CDR2 ANQGSEA. The germline V and J ends were trimmed by 4 bases and 7 bases, with 10 bases remaining between them. The J gene is TRBJ1-1, the V gene TRBV29-1; D not resolved. Material: blood, either unsorted or a sorted T cell fraction (not recorded which). The source is a male donor with ankylosing spondylitis. Here the CDR3 DNA reads TGCAGCGTTGGTAAGGTTGGTGAAGCTTTCTTT. Translated: CSVGKVGEAFF.